Listed here are 26 T cell receptor beta chains from one sample, sequenced in a study of cytomegalovirus exposure and HLA in healthy donors. Both 60 Vbeta primers and 13 Jbeta primers went into the PCR. The repertoire was sequenced with immunoSEQ multiplex PCR; TCRdb's copy has only in-frame clones and lacks some. The sample has tens of thousands of clones, over 55% seen once; the top ten hold roughly 6.7%. Sequenced sample: PBMCs. The source is a woman younger than 45 in good health and CMV-seronegative.

This chain links TRBV5-1 with TRBJ1-1, with no clear D. In germline, CDR1 is SGHRS, CDR2 YFSETQ. The V and J ends lost 2 bases and 0 bases respectively, with 14 bases between them. This CDR3 has 16 residues. The CDR3 bases are TGCGCCAGCAGCTTCCGTGCAGGATCCATGAACACTGAAGCTTTCTTT. Its translation: CASSFRAGSMNTEAFF.

The rearrangement uses TRBV10-3 and TRBJ2-1; 9 bases are shared with TRBD1. The CDR3 sequence is 12 residues long. Germline V gene lookup returns CDR1 ENHRY and CDR2 SYGVKD. Trimming removed 11 bases from V and 8 bases from J; junction bases left unmatched: 7. CDR3 loop: CAVARTGDEQFF. CDR3 nucleotide sequence: TGTGCCGTAGCTAGGACAGGGGATGAGCAGTTCTTC.

The chain links TRBV19 to TRBJ2-3; 9 bases agree with TRBD2. The CDR3 is made up of 16 amino acids. In germline, CDR1 is LNHDA, CDR2 SQIVND (reference sequence). After removal of 7 bases from V and 0 bases from J, the junction contained 8 bases not matched to a gene. The CDR3, as DNA: TGTGCCAGTAAACCTAGACTAGCGGCGAGCACAGATACGCAGTATTTT. The encoded protein is CASKPRLAASTDTQYF.

This clone was observed a few times. This sequence joins TRBV7-7 and TRBJ1-4; 7 nucleotides agree with TRBD1. After removal of 1 base from V and 7 bases from J, the junction contained 0 bases not matched to a gene. CDR1 SSHAT and CDR2 FNYEAQ come from the germline V gene (reference sequence). The CDR3 is 13 amino acids. The CDR3 nucleotides are TGTGCCAGCAGCTTAGACAGGGGTGAAAAACTGTTTTTT. It specifies CASSLDRGEKLFF.

J is TRBJ2-3 and V is TRBV4-2, with 10 bases fitting TRBD1. CDR1 is LGHNA, CDR2 YNFKEQ, per germline. This CDR3 region has 17 residues. V lost 0 bases, J lost 3 bases, and 6 bases stayed unmatched. DNA of the CDR3: TGTGCCAGCAGCCAAGATGAGGGACAGGGGAGTACAGATACGCAGTATTTT. Protein sequence: CASSQDEGQGSTDTQYF.

This clone appeared a few times. The gene calls are TRBV19 and TRBJ2-1; possible D gene TRBD2, 5 bases. CDR3 size: 14 residues. CDR1 and CDR2 from the germline V gene are LNHDA and SQIVND (reference sequence). V lost 6 bases, J lost 3 bases, and 12 bases lay in between. This CDR3 reads CASSHGNNYNEQFF. The CDR3 DNA follows: TGTGCCAGTAGCCACGGGAATAACTACAATGAGCAGTTCTTC.

The chain couples TRBV29-1 to TRBJ2-2; maybe TRBD1 (5 bases). Germline V gives CDR1 SQVTM, CDR2 ANQGSEA. V lost 6 bases and J lost 6, with 8 bases in between. The CDR3 runs to 11 residues. The CDR3 loop is CSVAGPGELFF. The DNA for the CDR3 is TGCAGCGTAGCAGGGCCCGGGGAGCTGTTTTTT.

V is TRBV18 and J is TRBJ2-7, with TRBD2 matching 7 bases. CDR3 length equals 14 residues. The J segment lost 4 bases and the V segment lost 4 bases, leaving 7 bases of the junction unmatched. The V gene's germline CDR1 is KGHSH and CDR2 LQKENI. CDR3 amino acids: CASSRSGGFYEQYF. The CDR3 DNA sequence: TGTGCCAGCTCACGTTCCGGGGGGTTTTACGAGCAGTACTTC. Based on the CDR3 plus reference TRBV18 and TRBJ2-7, the full variable domain is NAGVMQNPRHLVRRRGQEARLRCSPMKGHSHVYWYRQLPEEGLKFMVYLQKENIIDESGMPKERFSAEFPKEGPSILRIQQVVRGDSAAYFCASSRSGGFYEQYFGPGTRLTVT.

This chain links TRBV2 with TRBJ1-5, with D maybe TRBD1 (5 bases). In germline, CDR1 is SNHLY, CDR2 FYNNEI. V was trimmed by 5 bases and J by 1 base, leaving 15 bases between them. The length of the CDR3 is 16 residues. The CDR3, as DNA: TGTGCCAGCAGTTCCAGCCTCCAGGGAAGCAATCAGCCCCAGCATTTT. This encodes CASSSSLQGSNQPQHF.

J is TRBJ2-3 and V is TRBV10-1; a possible D gene is TRBD2 (5 bases). Germline CDR1 WNHNN, CDR2 SYGVQD (reference sequence). V was shortened by 4 bases and J by 1 base, with 9 bases between the two germline ends. The CDR3 is 14 residues long. The CDR3 DNA reads TGCGCCAGCAGTGTTGGGAGAGGCACAGATACGCAGTATTTT. This codes for CASSVGRGTDTQYF.

This clone appeared a single time. The chain recombines TRBV11-2 with TRBJ2-3; 14 nucleotides align to TRBD2. V lost 2 bases to trimming and J lost 6 bases; unmatched junction nucleotides: 10. Germline loops: CDR1 SGHAT, CDR2 FQNNGV. The CDR3 spans 18 residues. CDR3 in amino acids: CASSLRTSGGILRDTQYF. CDR3 in DNA: TGTGCCAGCAGCTTACGGACTAGCGGGGGGATTCTGAGGGATACGCAGTATTTT.

There are a few counts of this clone. This sequence joins TRBV28 and TRBJ1-5; perhaps TRBD1 as D (6 bases). V was clipped by 3 bases and J by 2 bases, with 11 bases between them. Germline lookup yields CDR1 MDHEN and CDR2 SYDVKM. The CDR3 loop spans 15 amino acids. The CDR3 coding sequence is TGTGCCAGCAGTTTTGCAGGGGTGGGCAATCAGCCCCAGCATTTT. It specifies CASSFAGVGNQPQHF.

The count of this clone is one. The chain joins TRBV10-3 to TRBJ2-1; 11 positions agree with TRBD2. The germline gives CDR1 ENHRY, CDR2 SYGVKD. The CDR3 contains 16 residues. Trimming at V came to 6 bases and at J to 7 bases, leaving 11 bases not matched to a gene. For the CDR3, the DNA is TGTGCCATCAGGAGCAATAGCGGGGGGGCTGGAAATGAGCAGTTCTTC. Its protein product is CAIRSNSGGAGNEQFF.

The chain has TRBV21-1 and TRBJ1-6; TRBD1, the D gene given by the table, was not confirmed from the DNA. TRBV21-1 is flagged as a pseudogene. This CDR3 has 17 residues. The CDR3 sequence: CASSPGQSGSYNSPLHF. Written as DNA, the CDR3 is TGTGCCAGCAGCCCGGGACAGTCTGGTTCCTATAATTCACCCCTCCACTTT.

This clone was seen only once. V gene TRBV2 combines with J gene TRBJ1-1; D may be TRBD1 (5 bases). V gave up 4 bases and J gave up 1 base, with 10 bases separating them. CDR3 length equals 14 residues. Per the germline V gene, CDR1 is SNHLY and CDR2 is FYNNEI. CDR3 DNA sequence: TGTGCCAGCAGTGGGGGGGGTCAGAACACTGAAGCTTTCTTT. Its translation: CASSGGGQNTEAFF.

The chain employs TRBV5-1 and TRBJ1-4; D is unclear. Germline values: CDR1 SGHRS, CDR2 YFSETQ. The V end was cut by 3 bases, the J end by 7 bases, with 13 bases between. There are 14 residues in the CDR3. DNA for the CDR3: TGCGCCAGCAGCTCCCGGTCCCGGAGTGAAAAACTGTTTTTT. It specifies CASSSRSRSEKLFF.

J is TRBJ2-3 and V is TRBV4-1; the match to TRBD2 covers 11 bases. The germline V gene encodes CDR1 MGHRA and CDR2 YSYEKL. The CDR3 covers 17 residues. Trimming took 2 bases from V and 4 from J; bases not matched to a gene: 8. For the CDR3, the DNA is TGCGCCAGCAGCCAATTGCTTAGCGGGAGGGCCTCAGATACGCAGTATTTT. Translation: CASSQLLSGRASDTQYF.

This clone was recorded a few times. CDR3 protein: CASSYRVGEQYF. The DNA of the CDR3 is TGTGCCAGCAGTTACAGGGTGGGGGAGCAGTATTTT. This chain uses TRBV7-2 with TRBJ2-3, with a weak D call TRBD1 (6 bases). This CDR3 comprises 12 residues. Trimming cost V 6 bases and J 11 bases, with 15 bases left between them. CDR1 is SGHTA and CDR2 is FQGNSA in the germline V gene.

About this clone itself: Relative to the germline gene, one junction end is altered; a read error may explain this. The chain recombines TRBV13 with TRBJ2-3; 7 bases are shared with TRBD2. The CDR3 consists of 17 residues. The germline V gene has CDR1 PRHDT and CDR2 FYEKMQ (reference sequence). The CDR3 DNA follows: TGTGCCAGCAGCCTAGGGCCGAGGGAGCGGGACACAGATACGCAGTATTTT. This codes for CASSLGPRERDTDTQYF. The full variable domain, its missing parts supplied by reference TRBV13 and TRBJ2-3, is AAGVIQSPRHLIKEKRETATLKCYPIPRHDTVYWYQQGPGQDPQFLISFYEKMQSDKGSIPDRFSAQQFSDYHSELNMSSLELGDSALYFCASSLGPRERDTDTQYFGPGTRLTVL.

This chain joins TRBV7-9 and TRBJ2-3; perhaps TRBD2 as D (6 bases). V was shortened by 7 bases and J by 5 bases, with 31 bases between the two germline ends. This CDR3 comprises 19 residues. Looked up from germline, CDR1 is SEHNR and CDR2 is FQNEAQ (reference sequence). CDR3 DNA: TGTGCCAGCACCCTTTACCGGCCCTTAGCGGCCATGCTGGAAGATACGCAGTATTTT. Translated: CASTLYRPLAAMLEDTQYF.

This chain links TRBV6-6 with TRBJ1-1; 9 bases fit TRBD1. The junction had 2 bases not matched to a gene; V was cut back by 6 bases and J by 6 bases. In germline, CDR1 is MNHNY, CDR2 SVGAGI (reference sequence). This CDR3 comprises 12 residues. This CDR3 is CASSRQGAEAFF. The CDR3 nucleotides are TGTGCCAGCAGCCGACAGGGGGCTGAAGCTTTCTTT.

The chain joins TRBV28 to TRBJ2-4; 9 nucleotides align to TRBD1. The germline gives CDR1 MDHEN, CDR2 SYDVKM. Germline trimming cut 2 bases from V and 6 bases from J; bases unmatched to any gene: 5. This CDR3 is built from 15 residues. The CDR3 bases are TGTGCCAGCAGTTTAGGGGACAGGGCGGCAAACATTCAGTACTTC. Its protein product is CASSLGDRAANIQYF. The complete variable domain, with remaining parts taken from reference TRBV28 and TRBJ2-4, reads DVKVTQSSRYLVKRTGEKVFLECVQDMDHENMFWYRQDPGLGLRLIYFSYDVKMKEKGDIPEGYSVSREKKERFSLILESASTNQTSMYLCASSLGDRAANIQYFGAGTRLSVL.

The chain combines TRBV19 with TRBJ2-4; possibly TRBD1 for D (6 bases). Trimming left V 3 bases short and J 8 bases short, with 14 bases between. This CDR3 is built from 14 residues. Germline CDR1 reads LNHDA; CDR2 reads SQIVND (reference sequence). For the CDR3, the DNA is TGTGCCAGTAGTATTGAGGGGTCAGGGGACATTCAGTACTTC. Encoded protein: CASSIEGSGDIQYF.

V and J are TRBV7-2 and TRBJ2-1, with D unclear. Per germline, CDR1 SGHTA and CDR2 FQGNSA. V was shortened by 3 bases and J by 0 bases, with 9 bases between the two germline ends. The CDR3 is 15 amino acids. The CDR3 sequence: CASSFSSASYNEQFF. Here the CDR3 DNA reads TGTGCCAGCAGCTTCTCTAGTGCCTCCTACAATGAGCAGTTCTTC.

This chain joins TRBV7-2 and TRBJ1-2; D is undetermined. The V end was cut by 1 base, the J end by 0 bases, with 9 bases between. The CDR3 has 15 residues. Germline V gene sequence: CDR1 SGHTA, CDR2 FQGNSA. This chain's CDR3 is CASSLVLGPNYGYTF. The CDR3 nucleotides are TGTGCCAGCAGCTTAGTCCTTGGCCCTAACTATGGCTACACCTTC.

J is TRBJ1-1 and V is TRBV7-6; 8 positions match TRBD1. The ends lost 2 bases at V and 3 bases at J; junction bases unmatched: 5. CDR3 length: 15 amino acids. CDR1 SGHVS and CDR2 FNYEAQ come from the germline V gene. The CDR3 protein is CASSLSPGGYTEAFF. As DNA, the CDR3 is TGTGCCAGCAGCTTATCCCCAGGGGGCTACACTGAAGCTTTCTTT.